The clone carrying this TCR beta chain was counted a few times. These data come from a study of OX40 agonist ivuxolimab in advanced cancers. With 0 bases clipped from V and 0 bases from J, the junction kept 14 bases outside the gene matches. CDR3 size: 21 residues. CDR1 ENHRY and CDR2 SYGVKD come from the germline V gene. TCRdb's table, derived via immunoSEQ multiplex PCR, lists solely in-frame clones and lacks some. The top ten hold around 4.3% of the sample, which has tens of thousands of clones, approximately 88% seen once. The TCR comes from an adult with an advanced solid tumor such as melanoma, head and neck, liver or kidney cancer. The chain is built from TRBV10-3 and TRBJ2-5; 12 bases match TRBD2. The specimen comprised CD4+ or CD8+ T cells sorted from blood, sampled in a trial of the OX40 agonist ivuxolimab. The CDR3 DNA reads as TGTGCCATCAGTGAGTCCCAACTATGGACTAGCGGGGATTTGTACCAAGAGACCCAGTACTTC. This encodes CAISESQLWTSGDLYQETQYF.